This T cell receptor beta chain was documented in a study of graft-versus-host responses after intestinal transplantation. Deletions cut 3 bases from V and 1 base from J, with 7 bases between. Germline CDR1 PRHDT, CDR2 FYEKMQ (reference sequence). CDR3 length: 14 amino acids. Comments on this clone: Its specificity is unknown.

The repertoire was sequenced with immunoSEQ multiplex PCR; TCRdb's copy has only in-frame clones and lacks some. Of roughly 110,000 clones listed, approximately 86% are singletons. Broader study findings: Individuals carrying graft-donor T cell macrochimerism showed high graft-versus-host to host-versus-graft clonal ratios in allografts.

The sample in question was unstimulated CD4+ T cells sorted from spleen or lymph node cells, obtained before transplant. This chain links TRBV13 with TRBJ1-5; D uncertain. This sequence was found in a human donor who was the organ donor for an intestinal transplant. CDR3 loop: CASSLRISNQPQHF. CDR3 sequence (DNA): TGTGCCAGCAGCTTGAGGATCAGCAATCAGCCCCAGCATTTT.